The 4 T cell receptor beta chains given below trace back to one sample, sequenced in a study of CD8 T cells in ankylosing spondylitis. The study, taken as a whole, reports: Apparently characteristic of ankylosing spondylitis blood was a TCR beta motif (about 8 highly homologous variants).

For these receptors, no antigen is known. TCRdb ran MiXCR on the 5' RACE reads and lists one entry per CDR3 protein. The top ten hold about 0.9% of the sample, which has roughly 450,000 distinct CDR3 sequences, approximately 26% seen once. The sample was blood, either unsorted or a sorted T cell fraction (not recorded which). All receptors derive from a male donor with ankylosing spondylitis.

For the CDR3, the DNA is TGTGCCAGCAGCCCAGGACTAGCGGGAGGCCAATACTACAATGAGCAGTTCTTC. Protein: CASSPGLAGGQYYNEQFF. The J gene is TRBJ2-1, the V gene TRBV13; 14 nucleotides match TRBD2. V trimming: 5 bases; J trimming: 3 bases; junction bases outside the gene matches: 9. The germline CDR1 and CDR2 sequences are PRHDT and FYEKMQ (reference sequence). This CDR3 has 18 amino acids. Drawing the rest from reference TRBV13 and TRBJ2-1, the complete variable domain is AAGVIQSPRHLIKEKRETATLKCYPIPRHDTVYWYQQGPGQDPQFLISFYEKMQSDKGSIPDRFSAQQFSDYHSELNMSSLELGDSALYFCASSPGLAGGQYYNEQFFGPGTRLTVL.

The CDR3 loop reads CASSESDRAGNTIYF. In DNA form, the CDR3 reads TGTGCCAGCAGTGAATCAGACAGGGCAGGAAACACCATATATTTT. The V and J genes are TRBV6-1 and TRBJ1-3; 7 bases align to TRBD1. Germline CDR1 and CDR2: MNHNS and SASEGT. The V gene end was trimmed by 2 bases and the J gene end by 4 bases; junction bases not matched to a gene: 5. The CDR3 spans 15 residues.

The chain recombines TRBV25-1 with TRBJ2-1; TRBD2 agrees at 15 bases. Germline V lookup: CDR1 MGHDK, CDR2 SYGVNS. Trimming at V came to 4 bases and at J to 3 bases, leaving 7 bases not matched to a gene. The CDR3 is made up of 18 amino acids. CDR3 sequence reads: CASSGTPGLAGGYNEQFF. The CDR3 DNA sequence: TGTGCCAGCAGTGGAACCCCGGGACTAGCGGGAGGCTACAATGAGCAGTTCTTC.

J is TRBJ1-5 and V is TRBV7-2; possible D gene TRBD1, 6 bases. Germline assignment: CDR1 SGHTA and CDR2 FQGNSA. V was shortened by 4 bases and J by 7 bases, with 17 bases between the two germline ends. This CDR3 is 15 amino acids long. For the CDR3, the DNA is TGTGCCAGCAGCTGGGGGGGGCAGGGAGGACAGCCCCAGCATTTT. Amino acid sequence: CASSWGGQGGQPQHF.